Listed below are T cell receptor beta chains from one sample, sequenced in a study of blood T cell repertoires in COVID-19. The data were produced by immunoSEQ multiplex PCR, yet TCRdb's version contains in-frame clones alone and is incomplete. This table has approximately 72,000 clones, about 89% appearing once. Material for sequencing was peripheral blood. These receptors were taken from a woman aged 55-69 years with acute or convalescent COVID-19. CDR3s include the opening cysteine and the closing phenylalanine or tryptophan. A D gene is named only where the DNA matches it firmly. A clone size is listed for some rows: how often the clone was seen (once, few, many), or a class if it is expanded.

v_gene	abundance	d_gene	j_gene	CDR3nt	CDR3aa
TRBV7-2	.	TRBD2	TRBJ2-6	TGTGCCAGCAGCCTCACTAGCGGGGGGGCATTCGGGGCCAACGTCCTGACTTTC	CASSLTSGGAFGANVLTF
TRBV3-1/TRBV3-2	once	.	TRBJ1-6	TGTGCCAGCAGCCAAGGGCCCCAGGGCTCACCCCTCCACTTT	CASSQGPQGSPLHF
TRBV2	.	.	TRBJ2-2	TGTGCCAGCAGTTTTGTAGGGGTGGACACCGGGGAGCTGTTTTTT	CASSFVGVDTGELFF
TRBV21-1	.	.	TRBJ1-1	TGTGCCAGCAGCATGGGAATAGGACAGGTGAACACTGAAGCTTTCTTT	CASSMGIGQVNTEAFF
TRBV13	.	TRBD2	TRBJ2-5	TGTGCCAGCAGCTTAGGGATAGCGGGGGGGCCGTACCAAGAGACCCAGTACTTC	CASSLGIAGGPYQETQYF
TRBV5-6	.	TRBD2	TRBJ2-5	TGTGCCAGCAGCTCCCTGGGACTAGCGGGAGGGGGAGAGACCCAGTACTTC	CASSSLGLAGGGETQYF
TRBV7-9	.	TRBD1	TRBJ2-7	TGTGCCAGCAGCTTACCACAGGGGGCGAGTGAGCAGTACTTC	CASSLPQGASEQYF
TRBV5-4	.	TRBD2	TRBJ2-3	TGTGCCAGCAGCCCCAGGCGGGGGGGCACAGATACGCAGTATTTT	CASSPRRGGTDTQYF
TRBV29-1	.	.	TRBJ1-1	TGCAGCGTGGGGGAGACAGGCTCTAGTGAAGCTTTCTTT	CSVGETGSSEAFF
TRBV7-9	.	.	TRBJ1-4	TGTGCCAGCAGCCAAAGCGACCGTGCAACTAATGAAAAACTGTTTTTT	CASSQSDRATNEKLFF
TRBV4-1	.	.	TRBJ2-3	TGCGCCAGCAGCCAAGATCTGCCTAGCGTCACAGATACGCAGTATTTT	CASSQDLPSVTDTQYF